The 6 T cell receptor beta chains below come from one sample, sequenced in a study of blood T cell repertoires in COVID-19. Measured with immunoSEQ multiplex PCR; TCRdb has only the in-frame clones, and not every one. The sample records about 100,000 clones, over 75% being singletons. The sequencing input was peripheral blood. Receptors were obtained from a human donor in a cohort sampled during active COVID-19.

This chain joins TRBV30 and TRBJ1-1; possibly TRBD1 for D (6 bases). Germline CDR1 and CDR2: GTSNPN and SVGIG (reference sequence). V shed 4 bases and J shed 0 bases, with 12 bases lying between them. The CDR3 has 14 residues. This CDR3 reads CAWTSGAMNTEAFF. The CDR3 DNA sequence: TGTGCCTGGACCTCAGGGGCGATGAACACTGAAGCTTTCTTT.

CDR3 residues: CASSQRTSGGYEQYF. The CDR3 nucleotides are TGTGCCAGCAGTCAACGGACTAGCGGAGGATACGAGCAGTACTTC. This rearrangement joins TRBV28 to TRBJ2-7, with TRBD2 matching 10 bases. Trimming removed 5 bases from V and 4 bases from J; junction bases left unmatched: 8. The CDR3 spans 15 residues. Looked up from germline, CDR1 is MDHEN and CDR2 is SYDVKM.

The chain links TRBV5-1 to TRBJ2-5; a possible D gene is TRBD1 (6 bases). Germline V gene sequence: CDR1 SGHRS, CDR2 YFSETQ. The V end lost 3 bases, the J end lost 2 bases, and 14 bases lay between the germline ends. CDR3 size: 15 residues. For the CDR3, the DNA is TGCGCCAGCAGCTCCCTTGGGGGCCGACAAGAGACCCAGTACTTC. It specifies CASSSLGGRQETQYF.

This clone was detected only a few times. J is TRBJ2-2 and V is TRBV7-9, with D possibly matching TRBD2 (5 bases). The CDR3 runs to 15 residues. The germline V gene encodes CDR1 SEHNR and CDR2 FQNEAQ (reference sequence). V was clipped by 5 bases and J by 6 bases, with 16 bases between them. The CDR3 DNA is TGTGCCAGCAGCCCTGGTGGAGGAGAGGCCGGGGAGCTGTTTTTT. It yields the protein CASSPGGGEAGELFF.

The rearrangement links TRBV7-2 to TRBJ2-3; maybe TRBD1 (6 bases). This CDR3 has 15 amino acids. Germline V gene sequence: CDR1 SGHTA, CDR2 FQGNSA. V was pared by 3 bases and J by 3 bases, with 13 bases between. Here the CDR3 DNA reads TGTGCCAGCAGCTTTCTGCCGGGGACAACAGATACGCAGTATTTT. This gives the protein CASSFLPGTTDTQYF.

This clone was detected only once. The chain uses TRBV30 and TRBJ2-5, with D possibly TRBD1 on 6 matching bases. CDR3 size: 14 residues. V lost 0 bases, J lost 3 bases, and 11 bases lay in between. The germline CDR1 and CDR2 sequences are GTSNPN and SVGIG (reference sequence). The CDR3 nucleotides read TGTGCCTGGAGTGTGGGGGCAGGTGAAGAGACCCAGTACTTC. Translation: CAWSVGAGEETQYF.